This record looks at one T cell receptor (beta chain) sequence and its context. These data come from a study of blood T cell repertoires in COVID-19. Some clones are missing from TCRdb's copy, which holds only in-frame ones; the method was immunoSEQ multiplex PCR. The table includes around 230,000 clones, 70% to 90% detected once. The CDR3 runs to 16 residues. The V segment lost 2 bases and the J segment 6 bases; nucleotides outside the gene matches: 4. Per the germline V gene, CDR1 is LNHNV and CDR2 is YYDKDF (reference sequence). This clonotype was obtained from a woman in her forties with acute COVID-19. Specimen: PBMCs or T cells enriched from blood (not recorded which). The rearrangement uses TRBV15 and TRBJ2-1; 13 nucleotides match TRBD2. Here the CDR3 reads CATSRKLAGGGNEQFF. As DNA, the CDR3 is TGTGCCACCAGCAGAAAACTAGCGGGAGGGGGCAATGAGCAGTTCTTC.